This T cell receptor (beta chain) was recorded in a study of cytomegalovirus exposure and HLA in healthy donors. CDR3 size: 11 residues. Germline CDR1 MDHEN, CDR2 SYDVKM. V gave up 10 bases and J gave up 4 bases, with 11 bases separating them. Method: immunoSEQ multiplex PCR; TCRdb's copy keeps in-frame clones and lacks some. The table records about 110,000 clones, roughly 90% of them present only once. With regard to this clone: Its antigen is unknown.

General study results and limits: A list of around 160 TCR beta chains associated with cytomegalovirus was given. That first-cohort TCR clusters tended to co-occur in the approximately 110 validation repertoires was found in a later analysis.

The receptor was derived from a woman between 18 and 29 years old in good health and CMV-seronegative. What was sequenced was PBMCs. This chain links TRBV28 with TRBJ2-7, with D perhaps TRBD1 (5 bases). Here the CDR3 reads CATKRGYEQYF. In DNA form, the CDR3 reads TGTGCCACCAAAAGGGGTTACGAGCAGTACTTC.